This TCR beta chain originates from a study of T cells expressing NK-cell markers. This CDR3 has 14 residues. Germline assignment: CDR1 LGHDT and CDR2 YNNKEL (reference sequence). TCRdb reworked the 5' RACE reads into one entry per CDR3 protein, no DNA. This specimen shows 150,000 or so distinct CDR3 sequences; the ten leading clones hold around 18%. Sequencing used blood T cells: a sorted CD56 or NKG2C T cell subset, CD4+ or CD8+ T cells, or bulk PBMC T cells (not recorded which). This chain connects TRBV3-1 to TRBJ1-2; absent DNA, TCRdb's TRBD1 call cannot be checked. This clonotype was obtained from a woman aged 18-70 years in good health. CDR3 sequence: CASSQFGRGNGYTF.